This TCR beta chain was identified in a study of early T cells in non-severe SARS-CoV-2 infection. For the study at large: Sequencing input comprised bulk RNA from unsorted whole blood; chain pairing was not available.

Overall study results and limits: Missing private and CD4 specificities, VDJdb matching favored anti-spike CD8 responses.

This clonotype was detected only a few times. The antigen is not known. Germline V CDR1 and CDR2: LNHNV, YYDKDF (reference sequence). The ends lost 0 bases at V and 2 bases at J; junction bases unmatched: 5. The CDR3 has 17 amino acids. Individually, cDNA molecules had unique molecular identifiers attached to them. One entry per CDR3 protein, called by TCRdb with MiXCR from the 5' RACE reads. This sample has around 30,000 distinct CDR3 sequences, with around 5.9% found just once. The source of this sequence is an adult who was a healthcare worker with PCR-confirmed SARS-CoV-2 infection or an uninfected control (not recorded which). Sequencing was carried out using whole blood. V gene TRBV15 combines with J gene TRBJ2-5; 11 nucleotides match TRBD2. CDR3 sequence (DNA): TGTGCCACCAGCAGAGACCTTAGCGGGGGGGGACAAGAGACCCAGTACTTC. It is translated as CATSRDLSGGGQETQYF.